The rows below give T cell receptor beta chains drawn from one sample of a study of OX40 agonist ivuxolimab in advanced cancers. Sequencing was performed with immunoSEQ multiplex PCR; in TCRdb, only in-frame clones are kept and a portion is missing. This repertoire shows under 55,000 clones, roughly nine tenths found once; its top ten account for roughly 6.7%. The input for sequencing was CD4+ or CD8+ T cells sorted from blood, taken in a trial of the OX40 agonist ivuxolimab. Receptors originate from an adult with an advanced solid tumor such as melanoma, head and neck, liver or kidney cancer. Each CDR3 is given with its conserved first and last residue. Fields, in order: V gene, D gene, clone size, J gene, CDR3 protein, CDR3 DNA. The D gene is left open where the match is weak. Clone size is given for some rows only: seen once, a few or many times, or a class if the clone is expanded.

>TRBV13|TRBD1|-|TRBJ2-1
CASSLGWGQSNEQFF
TGTGCCAGCAGCTTGGGCTGGGGACAGTCCAATGAGCAGTTCTTC
>TRBV18|-|-|TRBJ1-2
CASSPLRDNGGYTF
TGTGCCAGCTCACCACTCCGGGACAATGGTGGCTACACCTTC
>TRBV10-3|-|-|TRBJ2-2
CAITGQGGSGELFF
TGTGCCATCACGGGGCAGGGTGGCAGCGGGGAGCTGTTTTTT
>TRBV7-8|-|-|TRBJ1-4
CASSFWGGNEKLFF
TGTGCCAGCAGCTTCTGGGGGGGGAATGAAAAACTGTTTTTT
>TRBV29-1|-|-|TRBJ2-3
CSVVGFRATDTQYF
TGCAGCGTTGTTGGTTTCCGGGCCACAGATACGCAGTATTTT
>TRBV19|-|few|TRBJ1-5
CASRDITGFDQPQHF
TGTGCCAGTAGAGATATTACAGGGTTTGATCAGCCCCAGCATTTT
>TRBV11-2|TRBD2|-|TRBJ2-7
CASRSISGGAGYEQYF
TGTGCCAGCAGATCAATTAGCGGGGGGGCCGGGTACGAGCAGTACTTC
>TRBV7-9|-|-|TRBJ2-1
CASSLALENEQFF
TGTGCCAGCAGCTTAGCGCTGGAGAATGAGCAGTTCTTC
>TRBV15|-|-|TRBJ1-4
CATSRDPGASEKLFF
TGTGCCACCAGCAGAGACCCGGGGGCGAGTGAAAAACTGTTTTTT
>TRBV6-5|-|-|TRBJ1-1
CASTVGQVLYTEAFF
TGTGCCAGCACCGTAGGGCAGGTTCTCTACACTGAAGCTTTCTTT
>TRBV28|-|-|TRBJ1-5
CASNMPGSYQPQHF
TGTGCCAGCAATATGCCCGGATCCTATCAGCCCCAGCATTTT
>TRBV10-2|-|once|TRBJ1-2
CASSEALGDYGYTF
TGCGCCAGCAGTGAGGCGCTGGGGGACTATGGCTACACCTTC
>TRBV6-1|TRBD1|-|TRBJ1-5
CASSEGDRVQPQHF
TGTGCCAGCAGTGAAGGGGACAGGGTTCAGCCCCAGCATTTT
>TRBV5-1|TRBD1|-|TRBJ1-1
CASSLGGGADTEAFF
TGCGCCAGCAGCTTGGGAGGGGGCGCAGACACTGAAGCTTTCTTT
>TRBV7-6|-|-|TRBJ1-1
CASSLTQANTEAFF
TGTGCCAGCAGCTTAACCCAGGCTAACACTGAAGCTTTCTTT
>TRBV27|TRBD1|once|TRBJ1-2
CASSLSGRQGYGYTF
TGTGCCAGCAGTTTATCTGGTCGACAGGGCTATGGCTACACCTTC
>TRBV5-1|-|-|TRBJ2-7
CASSFLQGFEQYF
TGCGCCAGCAGCTTCCTGCAGGGATTCGAGCAGTACTTC
>TRBV19|-|-|TRBJ2-4
CASSPRFEGKNIQYF
TGTGCCAGTAGTCCCCGGTTTGAAGGCAAAAACATTCAGTACTTC
>TRBV14|TRBD1|-|TRBJ2-3
CASSQIRGSSDTQYF
TGTGCCAGCAGCCAAATCAGGGGGTCATCAGATACGCAGTATTTT
>TRBV5-5|-|-|TRBJ2-3
CASSLEGHSTDTQYF
TGTGCCAGCAGCTTGGAGGGTCATAGCACAGATACGCAGTATTTT
>TRBV18|-|-|TRBJ1-1
CASSPRTDHTEAFF
TGTGCCAGCTCACCCCGGACGGACCACACTGAAGCTTTCTTT
>TRBV11-2|-|-|TRBJ1-2
CASTDTGISYGYTF
TGTGCCAGCACTGACACGGGGATATCCTATGGCTACACCTTC
>TRBV10-3|-|-|TRBJ2-2
CAIKAVDGELFF
TGTGCCATCAAGGCGGTGGACGGGGAGCTGTTTTTT
>TRBV5-1|-|-|TRBJ2-5
CASSSWGETQETQYF
TGCGCCAGCAGCTCGTGGGGAGAGACCCAAGAGACCCAGTACTTC
>TRBV12-5|TRBD2|-|TRBJ2-5
CASGSGGAGQETQYF
TGTGCTAGTGGTAGCGGGGGGGCCGGTCAGGAGACCCAGTACTTC
>TRBV27|TRBD2|few|TRBJ2-2
CASSSYASGGAGELFF
TGTGCCAGCAGTTCTTATGCTAGCGGGGGGGCCGGGGAGCTGTTTTTT
>TRBV5-6|TRBD1|-|TRBJ2-5
CASTQGQHGETQYF
TGTGCCAGCACTCAGGGACAGCATGGGGAGACCCAGTACTTC
>TRBV6-1|-|-|TRBJ1-5
CASSEARVGIANQPQHF
TGTGCCAGCAGTGAAGCGCGGGTTGGGATAGCCAATCAGCCCCAGCATTTT
>TRBV7-8|-|-|TRBJ1-3
CASSPGRSSGNTIYF
TGTGCCAGCAGCCCGGGACGTTCCTCTGGAAACACCATATATTTT
>TRBV19|TRBD1|-|TRBJ1-1
CASSAGQRRHTEAFF
TGTGCCAGTAGTGCGGGACAGAGGAGACACACTGAAGCTTTCTTT
>TRBV6-5|-|few|TRBJ1-2
CASRMIWTDYGYTF
TGTGCCAGCAGGATGATTTGGACAGACTATGGCTACACCTTC
>TRBV29-1|TRBD1|-|TRBJ1-4
CSVRTGQEKLFF
TGCAGCGTCCGGACAGGGCAAGAAAAACTGTTTTTT
>TRBV30|-|-|TRBJ2-3
CAWSRGTDTQYF
TGTGCCTGGAGTCGGGGGACAGATACGCAGTATTTT
>TRBV4-2|-|-|TRBJ2-1
CASSQPWVSSALSASSYNEQFF
TGTGCCAGCAGCCAACCATGGGTTTCTAGCGCTCTATCTGCCAGCTCCTACAATGAGCAGTTCTTC
>TRBV5-1|-|-|TRBJ2-5
CASSFGGSYQETQYF
TGCGCCAGCAGCTTCGGTGGATCATACCAAGAGACCCAGTACTTC
>TRBV2|-|-|TRBJ1-6
CASSREGLGITRGSPLHF
TGTGCCAGCAGCCGGGAAGGCCTAGGAATCACTAGGGGATCACCCCTCCACTTT
>TRBV10-3|-|-|TRBJ1-3
CATRPFGDSGNTIYF
TGTGCCACACGCCCTTTTGGGGACTCTGGAAACACCATATATTTT
>TRBV30|-|-|TRBJ1-1
CAWSVRGKTTEAFF
TGTGCCTGGAGTGTCAGGGGCAAAACCACTGAAGCTTTCTTT
>TRBV7-2|TRBD2|-|TRBJ2-5
CASSLLRGGYSETQYF
TGTGCCAGCAGCTTATTGCGGGGGGGGTATAGCGAGACCCAGTACTTC
>TRBV5-1|-|-|TRBJ2-1
CASSIRTDREGEQFF
TGCGCCAGCAGCATCCGAACGGACAGGGAGGGTGAGCAGTTCTTC
>TRBV19|-|few|TRBJ2-1
CASSIRYDSYNEQFF
TGTGCCAGTAGTATAAGGTACGACTCCTACAATGAGCAGTTCTTC
>TRBV20-1|-|few|TRBJ2-7
CSAEGAYEQYF
TGCAGTGCTGAGGGGGCCTACGAGCAGTACTTC
>TRBV5-4|TRBD2|-|TRBJ2-5
CASSLKLAGEETQYF
TGTGCCAGCAGCTTGAAGCTAGCGGGGGAAGAGACCCAGTACTTC
>TRBV2|-|-|TRBJ1-2
CASRPLTGPGYGYTF
TGTGCCAGCAGACCCCTTACAGGGCCCGGGTATGGCTACACCTTC
>TRBV29-1|-|-|TRBJ2-3
CSVETSTDTQYF
TGCAGCGTCGAGACTAGCACAGATACGCAGTATTTT
>TRBV28|-|once|TRBJ1-5
CASSLVLGRNQPQHF
TGTGCCAGCAGTTTAGTCTTGGGACGCAATCAGCCCCAGCATTTT
>TRBV18|-|-|TRBJ1-1
CASSPPSMNTEAFF
TGTGCCAGCTCACCACCGAGCATGAACACTGAAGCTTTCTTT
>TRBV6-1|TRBD1|once|TRBJ1-1
CASSADRGLIGTEAFF
TGTGCCAGCAGTGCGGACAGGGGGCTAATTGGGACTGAAGCTTTCTTT
>TRBV6-4|-|-|TRBJ2-3
CASSDSVGTDTQYF
TGTGCCAGCAGTGACTCGGTAGGGACAGATACGCAGTATTTT
>TRBV28|-|-|TRBJ1-4
CASSLNHRERRTNEKLFF
TGTGCCAGCAGTTTAAACCACAGGGAGCGGAGGACTAATGAAAAACTGTTTTTT